This T cell receptor beta chain was sequenced during a study of identical twins. General study points: There were fewer insertions in abundant cord blood beta clonotypes, but memory repertoires showed no such pattern. Out-of-frame alpha sequences shared by twins were enriched for low generation probability.

This CDR3 comprises 14 residues. The V gene's germline CDR1 is SGHRS and CDR2 YFSETQ. The V and J ends lost 1 base and 8 bases, in that order; junction bases with no gene match: 1. This clonotype was found a few times. The antigen is undetermined. A universal primer site was created by template switching, with the cDNA bearing unique molecular identifiers. Each CDR3 protein is one row after TCRdb ran MiXCR on the 5' RACE reads. The data show 200,000 to 250,000 distinct CDR3 sequences, under 10% seen once. These data were likewise used in another study, on yellow fever vaccine responses in identical twins.

This chain links TRBV5-1 with TRBJ1-6; TRBD1 agrees at 9 bases. The clonotype was recovered from a young woman in good health. The sample taken for sequencing was memory (CD45RO+) T cells sorted from blood. The CDR3 sequence: CASSLRDRDSPLHF. For the CDR3, the DNA is TGCGCCAGCAGCTTGAGGGACAGGGATTCACCCCTCCACTTT.